These 32 T cell receptor beta chains came from one sample sequenced in a study of T cells of healthy individuals. MiXCR, applied by TCRdb to the 5' RACE reads, yields one record per CDR3 protein. The sample contains about 82,000 distinct CDR3 sequences, 5% of which appear only once. The receptors shown here come from a female donor in good health.

This clonotype was observed a handful of times. The chain couples TRBV7-9 to TRBJ2-7, with 14 positions matching TRBD2. This CDR3 has 16 amino acids. Looked up from germline, CDR1 is SEHNR and CDR2 is FQNEAQ (reference sequence). J was trimmed by 5 bases and V by 1 base; bases with no gene match: 4. The CDR3 bases are TGTGCCAGCAGCTTAGGACTAGCGGGAGGGGAACACGAGCAGTACTTC. This codes for CASSLGLAGGEHEQYF.

This clonotype came up a few times. The rearrangement joins TRBV11-2 to TRBJ2-5, with a possible D match to TRBD2 (5 bases). The CDR3 runs 13 residues. The germline gives CDR1 SGHAT, CDR2 FQNNGV. V dropped 5 bases and J dropped 3 bases, with 10 bases sitting between them. The CDR3 DNA reads TGTGCCAGCAGCCCCACCGGGAAAGAGACCCAGTACTTC. Amino acids: CASSPTGKETQYF.

The genes are TRBV7-9 and TRBJ1-4, with 7 bases matching TRBD1. Per the germline V gene, CDR1 is SEHNR and CDR2 is FQNEAQ (reference sequence). With 5 bases clipped from V and 4 bases from J, the junction kept 4 bases outside the gene matches. CDR3 length: 14 amino acids. CDR3 loop: CASSAGQLNEKLFF. As DNA, the CDR3 is TGTGCCAGCAGCGCGGGACAGCTTAATGAAAAACTGTTTTTT.

This clonotype was seen repeatedly, ten times or more. Here the CDR3 reads CASSPKAVAGVGYNEQFF. CDR3 in DNA: TGTGCCAGCAGCCCCAAAGCGGTAGCGGGAGTGGGGTACAATGAGCAGTTCTTC. This chain links TRBV7-2 with TRBJ2-1; 9 nucleotides align to TRBD2. From germline, CDR1 is SGHTA and CDR2 FQGNSA. V lost 5 bases, J lost 4 bases, and 15 bases stayed unmatched. This CDR3 has 18 amino acids.

This clonotype came up many times. The chain employs TRBV4-1 and TRBJ1-5; TRBD1 might be the D (5 bases). The CDR3 is 15 residues long. The germline V gene has CDR1 MGHRA and CDR2 YSYEKL. V was clipped by 0 bases and J by 3 bases, with 9 bases between them. Here the CDR3 reads CASSQDPRVNQPQHF. For the CDR3, the DNA is TGCGCCAGCAGCCAAGATCCCAGGGTCAATCAGCCCCAGCATTTT.

This clonotype was seen many times. The V gene is TRBV20-1, the J gene TRBJ2-5, with 11 nucleotides matching TRBD2. V lost 5 bases, J lost 5 bases, and 10 bases stayed unmatched. Germline V gene lookup returns CDR1 DFQATT and CDR2 SNEGSKA (reference sequence). CDR3 length: 15 residues. The CDR3 is CSAHFSGRAGETQYF. CDR3 bases: TGCAGTGCTCATTTTAGCGGGAGGGCCGGGGAGACCCAGTACTTC.

This clonotype occurred many times. J is TRBJ1-1 and V is TRBV7-8; TRBD1 matches at 7 bases. The V segment lost 3 bases and the J segment 4 bases; nucleotides outside the gene matches: 5. Germline CDR1 reads SGHVS; CDR2 reads FQNEAQ. CDR3 length: 14 amino acids. The CDR3 region is CASSFRQGGTEAFF. The CDR3 nucleotides read TGTGCCAGCAGCTTCAGACAGGGCGGCACTGAAGCTTTCTTT. Full variable domain (rest looked up from reference TRBV7-8 and TRBJ1-1): GAGVSQSPRYKVAKRGQDVALRCDPISGHVSLFWYQQALGQGPEFLTYFQNEAQLDKSGLPSDRFFAERPEGSVSTLKIQRTQQEDSAVYLCASSFRQGGTEAFFGQGTRLTVV.

J is TRBJ1-2 and V is TRBV14, with D hard to call. Germline CDR1 SGHDN, CDR2 FVKESK. Trimming took off 0 bases at V and 5 bases at J, with 16 bases between the two ends. The CDR3 sequence is 16 residues long. This CDR3 reads CASSQDQPGLWYGYTF. The CDR3 nucleotides are TGTGCCAGCAGCCAAGATCAGCCAGGACTGTGGTATGGCTACACCTTC. Combining the CDR3 with reference TRBV14 and TRBJ1-2 gives the whole variable domain EAGVTQFPSHSVIEKGQTVTLRCDPISGHDNLYWYRRVMGKEIKFLLHFVKESKQDESGMPNNRFLAERTGGTYSTLKVQPAELEDSGVYFCASSQDQPGLWYGYTFGSGTRLTVV.

The sample holds many counts of this clonotype. CDR3 nucleotide sequence: TGTGCTAGTGGCCCCGGACAGGAGTACCAAGAGACCCAGTACTTC. This codes for CASGPGQEYQETQYF. The rearrangement uses TRBV12-5 and TRBJ2-5, with 7 positions matching TRBD1. CDR3 length equals 15 residues. After removal of 6 bases from V and 0 bases from J, the junction contained 7 bases not matched to a gene. The germline CDR1 and CDR2 sequences are LGHNT and FRNRAP.

V is TRBV13 and J is TRBJ1-1, with D tentatively TRBD1 (6 bases). The CDR3 is made up of 16 amino acids. Germline assignment: CDR1 PRHDT and CDR2 FYEKMQ (reference sequence). V was pared by 0 bases and J by 2 bases, with 13 bases between. The CDR3 spells CASSLGGWGANTEAFF. The CDR3 region has the DNA TGTGCCAGCAGCTTAGGAGGATGGGGGGCAAACACTGAAGCTTTCTTT.

This clonotype was seen ten or more times. The chain uses TRBV20-1 and TRBJ2-1, with 7 bases lining up with TRBD1. With 5 bases clipped from V and 3 bases from J, the junction kept 7 bases outside the gene matches. The CDR3 runs to 14 residues. The germline V gene encodes CDR1 DFQATT and CDR2 SNEGSKA (reference sequence). The chain's CDR3 is CSALDRDLYNEQFF. The DNA for the CDR3 is TGCAGTGCTCTCGACAGGGATCTCTACAATGAGCAGTTCTTC.

V gene TRBV15 combines with J gene TRBJ2-5; D is ambiguous. CDR3 length equals 15 residues. Trimming removed 5 bases from V and 2 bases from J, with 15 bases in between. CDR1 and CDR2 (germline): LNHNV, YYDKDF (reference sequence). The CDR3 bases are TGTGCCACCAGCTCTCCTCGTTATATGCAAGAGACCCAGTACTTC. Protein product: CATSSPRYMQETQYF.

This clonotype has at least ten counts. V usage is TRBV3-1 and J usage is TRBJ2-2; D possibly corresponds to TRBD1 (6 bases). Germline CDR1 is LGHDT and CDR2 is YNNKEL (reference sequence). This CDR3 has 16 amino acids. V was trimmed by 4 bases and J by 0 bases, leaving 12 bases between them. The CDR3 here is CASSPGTYANTGELFF. The CDR3 DNA follows: TGTGCCAGCAGCCCAGGGACATATGCGAACACCGGGGAGCTGTTTTTT. Filled out from reference TRBV3-1 and TRBJ2-2, the complete variable domain reads DTAVSQTPKYLVTQMGNDKSIKCEQNLGHDTMYWYKQDSKKFLKIMFSYNNKELIINETVPNRFSPKSPDKAHLNLHINSLELGDSAVYFCASSPGTYANTGELFFGEGSRLTVL.

This clonotype has just a few counts. The rearrangement joins TRBV4-2 to TRBJ1-6; 9 bases fit TRBD1. Germline CDR1 and CDR2: LGHNA and YNFKEQ. V shed 3 bases and J 11 bases; nucleotides not matched to a gene: 14. The CDR3 is 17 residues long. CDR3 loop: CASSHPSTGTGLAPLHF. In DNA form, the CDR3 reads TGTGCCAGCAGCCATCCTTCCACAGGGACAGGGTTGGCACCCCTCCACTTT.

This clonotype was seen repeatedly, ten times or more. The chain is built from TRBV4-3 and TRBJ2-3, with D tentatively TRBD2 (6 bases). The CDR3 is 14 amino acids. Deletions cut 1 base from V and 4 bases from J, with 9 bases between. Germline V CDR1 and CDR2: LGHNA, YSLEER. CDR3 loop: CASSQGTTPDTQYF. CDR3 DNA: TGCGCCAGCAGCCAAGGGACTACTCCAGATACGCAGTATTTT.

This clonotype was seen at least ten times. In DNA, the CDR3 is TGTGCCCGAGGTAGGACTGAAGCTTTCTTT. Residues: CARGRTEAFF. V gene TRBV2 combines with J gene TRBJ1-1; D is unresolved. The CDR3 runs 10 residues. V was shortened by 11 bases and J by 5 bases, with 9 bases between the two germline ends. Germline CDR1 SNHLY, CDR2 FYNNEI.

This clonotype was seen ten or more times. The rearrangement uses TRBV7-3 and TRBJ2-5; 8 positions match TRBD2. Trimming at V came to 5 bases and at J to 7 bases, leaving 3 bases not matched to a gene. This CDR3 has 12 residues. Per the germline V gene, CDR1 is SGHTA and CDR2 is FQGTGA. The CDR3, as DNA: TGTGCCAGCAGCCCGGGGGGGGGGACCCAGTACTTC. Protein sequence: CASSPGGGTQYF.

This clonotype occurred many times. This chain uses TRBV28 with TRBJ1-5; D gene ambiguous. The germline V gene encodes CDR1 MDHEN and CDR2 SYDVKM. The CDR3 is 11 residues long. Deletions cut 3 bases from V and 7 bases from J, with 4 bases between. The CDR3 nucleotides are TGTGCCAGCAGTTTCGGACAGCCCCAGCATTTT. It specifies CASSFGQPQHF.

The chain carries TRBV30 and TRBJ1-5, with unresolved D. V gave up 3 bases and J gave up 4 bases, with 13 bases separating them. Germline CDR1 and CDR2: GTSNPN and SVGIG (reference sequence). This CDR3 contains 14 residues. CDR3 sequence reads: CAWSGSSSNQPQHF. The CDR3 DNA is TGTGCCTGGAGCGGATCTTCATCGAATCAGCCCCAGCATTTT.

The V gene is TRBV5-4, the J gene TRBJ2-5; D gene ambiguous. This CDR3 is built from 17 residues. Per the germline V gene, CDR1 is SGHNT and CDR2 is YYREEE (reference sequence). V lost 0 bases and J 1 base, leaving 16 bases between the germline ends. The CDR3 reads CASSLDPIGRTQETQYF. For the CDR3, the DNA is TGTGCCAGCAGCTTGGATCCGATCGGGCGGACCCAAGAGACCCAGTACTTC.

This clonotype was observed a few times. The chain is built from TRBV6-6 and TRBJ2-7, with 10 nucleotides matching TRBD1. V shed 2 bases and J 2 bases; nucleotides not matched to a gene: 3. The CDR3 has 15 residues. CDR1 is MNHNY and CDR2 is SVGAGI in the germline V gene (reference sequence). The CDR3 sequence: CASSYRTGGAYEQYF. CDR3 DNA sequence: TGTGCCAGCAGTTACCGGACAGGGGGGGCCTACGAGCAGTACTTC.

This clonotype was counted only a few times. The V and J genes are TRBV12-3 or TRBV12-4 and TRBJ1-2; TRBD1 agrees at 7 bases. This CDR3 spans 13 amino acids. After removal of 5 bases from V and 8 bases from J, the junction contained 8 bases not matched to a gene. The CDR3 here is CASSEGQVGGYTF. CDR3 DNA sequence: TGTGCCAGCAGTGAAGGACAGGTTGGCGGCTACACCTTC.

This clonotype was counted at least ten times. V usage is TRBV20-1 and J usage is TRBJ1-5; 7 bases are a match to TRBD1. The CDR3 is 15 amino acids. With V trimmed by 1 base and J by 2 bases, 5 bases remained unmatched. Germline CDR1 is DFQATT and CDR2 is SNEGSKA (reference sequence). CDR3 nucleotide sequence: TGCAGTGCTAGAGTTCCTCAGGGGGGCAATCAGCCCCAGCATTTT. Translating gives CSARVPQGGNQPQHF.

Only a few counts were recorded for this clonotype. Written as DNA, the CDR3 is TGCAGTGCTAGAGATCCGCAGGGCGGCTATGGCTACACCTTC. Protein: CSARDPQGGYGYTF. The V gene is TRBV20-1, the J gene TRBJ1-2, with D maybe TRBD1 (5 bases). With 0 bases removed from V and 4 bases from J, the gap between germline ends came to 12 bases. Germline CDR1 and CDR2: DFQATT and SNEGSKA (reference sequence). The CDR3 is 14 amino acids.

This clonotype was recorded many times. The chain is built from TRBV7-9 and TRBJ2-2, with D possibly being TRBD2 (5 bases). Per germline, CDR1 SEHNR and CDR2 FQNEAQ (reference sequence). The CDR3 is made up of 17 amino acids. The ends were cut back, 1 base at V and 2 bases at J, with 14 bases in the middle. In nucleotides, the CDR3 is TGTGCCAGCAGCTTAGGCAGCGGCGCATTCAACACCGGGGAGCTGTTTTTT. Amino acids: CASSLGSGAFNTGELFF.

This clonotype was seen a handful of times. An end of the junction differs from the germline gene, which may be a read error. The gene calls are TRBV28 and TRBJ1-6; 9 bases match TRBD1. Germline assignment: CDR1 MDHEN and CDR2 SYDVKM. This CDR3 is 18 amino acids long. CDR3 DNA sequence: TGTGCCAGCAGTTTACCGGGACAGGGATCCACCTATAATTCACCCCTCAACTTT. Its protein is CASSLPGQGSTYNSPLNF. Complete variable domain (other parts from reference TRBV28 and TRBJ1-6): DVKVTQSSRYLVKRTGEKVFLECVQDMDHENMFWYRQDPGLGLRLIYFSYDVKMKEKGDIPEGYSVSREKKERFSLILESASTNQTSMYLCASSLPGQGSTYNSPLNFGNGTRLTVT.

The chain carries TRBV6-2 or TRBV6-3 and TRBJ1-2; D is unclear. This CDR3 has 13 residues. V lost 0 bases, J lost 6 bases, and 8 bases lay in between. Germline CDR1 and CDR2: MNHEY and SVGEGT. The CDR3 coding sequence is TGTGCCAGCAGTTACTCGATACAGAATGGCTACACCTTC. This gives the protein CASSYSIQNGYTF.

This clonotype was counted ten times or more. The genes are TRBV3-1 and TRBJ2-1, with a weak D call TRBD1 (6 bases). Looked up from germline, CDR1 is LGHDT and CDR2 is YNNKEL (reference sequence). The CDR3 sequence is 16 residues long. Between the trimmed V and J ends, which lost 0 bases and 2 bases, there was a span of 11 bases. The chain's CDR3 is CASSQEGGLAYNEQFF. CDR3 in DNA: TGTGCCAGCAGCCAAGAAGGGGGATTGGCCTACAATGAGCAGTTCTTC.

This chain joins TRBV28 and TRBJ2-3; no firm D call. CDR1 MDHEN and CDR2 SYDVKM come from the germline V gene. CDR3 size: 14 residues. V was cut by 3 bases and J by 5 bases, with 12 bases left in between. The CDR3 loop is CASSFPARGDTQYF. CDR3 nucleotides: TGTGCCAGCAGTTTCCCGGCACGAGGAGATACGCAGTATTTT.

At least ten counts were recorded for this clonotype. This rearrangement joins TRBV7-2 to TRBJ1-6; D may be TRBD1 (5 bases). This CDR3 has 14 residues. The germline V gene has CDR1 SGHTA and CDR2 FQGNSA. V was shortened by 4 bases and J by 14 bases, with 18 bases between the two germline ends. CDR3 nucleotide sequence: TGTGCCAGCAGCTCGACGGGGGAAATCGGGACCCTCCACTTT. This gives the protein CASSSTGEIGTLHF.

This clonotype appeared many times. The chain employs TRBV11-2 and TRBJ2-7; D perhaps matches TRBD2 (5 bases). From germline, CDR1 is SGHAT and CDR2 FQNNGV. The V and J ends lost 0 bases and 1 base respectively, with 16 bases between them. This CDR3 comprises 17 residues. In DNA form, the CDR3 reads TGTGCCAGCAGCTTAGATGAGGTAGCGCTCGGGTCCTACGAGCAGTACTTC. This encodes CASSLDEVALGSYEQYF.

This clonotype showed up just a few times. The chain recombines TRBV20-1 with TRBJ1-5; D might be TRBD1 (5 bases). Trimming removed 0 bases at V and 9 bases at J, with 21 bases between. Germline values: CDR1 DFQATT, CDR2 SNEGSKA (reference sequence). CDR3 length equals 16 residues. DNA for the CDR3: TGCAGTGCTAGAGATTGGTCCGAAGGGGACTTTTCGCCCCAGCATTTT. Residues: CSARDWSEGDFSPQHF.